This TCR beta chain derives from a study of shared clonotypes between healthy human individuals. The data were produced by immunoSEQ multiplex PCR, yet TCRdb's version contains in-frame clones alone and is incomplete. This table holds some 900,000 clones, approximately 76% found once. Trimming took 4 bases from V and 2 from J; bases not matched to a gene: 3. The CDR3 has 14 residues. Germline V gene lookup returns CDR1 LGHNT and CDR2 FRNRAP. This chain joins TRBV12-5 and TRBJ2-3; 7 positions agree with TRBD2. Source material: memory CD4+ T cells sorted from blood. Subset given: CD45RA-negative fraction. This clonotype originated in a man younger than 30 in good health. The CDR3: CASGWGGPTDTQYF. The DNA of the CDR3 is TGTGCTAGTGGTTGGGGGGGACCCACAGATACGCAGTATTTT.